This TCR beta chain was obtained from a study of T-cell memory formation after mild COVID-19 (dated by TCRdb to about 2021). Study-wide context: TCR sequence clusters from the two donors were largely donor specific. In a couple of donors, T-cell clones that expanded and contracted after mild COVID-19 were tracked by sequencing TCRalpha and TCRbeta repertoires over time. Two young, previously healthy adult volunteers made up the cohort, one male and one female. Broader findings and caveats from the paper: Only a couple of mild cases were covered by the study, and larger cohorts that include severe cases with pre-infection samples were considered necessary. SARS-CoV-2 specificity was not confirmed for the second-wave clones peaking on day 37. Some responding clones were detected in pre-infection memory, suggesting pre-existing cross-reactive memory T cells joined the SARS-CoV-2 response. Balanced CD4/CD8 phenotypes were observed for clones contracting from day 15 to 85, whereas a bias towards CD4+ was observed for a second wave of clones expanding from day 15 to 37. Contracting CD4+ clones were found mainly in CM and EM memory subsets, while CD8+ clones were enriched in EMRA.

From the germline V gene, CDR1 is LGHNA and CDR2 is YNFKEQ. Trimming takes 1 base from V and 0 bases from J, and the germline ends sit 13 bases apart. The CDR3 starts with the cysteine, ends with the phenylalanine, and has 17 residues. Only the CDR3 portion is preserved as DNA: 51 bases, with reading frame beginning at the first base. Ficoll-Paque density gradient centrifugation was used to isolate PBMCs. Comment on this clonotype: Its antigen specificity is not known. Per-base qualities were not stored, and no clone one base away is much larger.

Sequencing was performed on an Illumina NovaSeq 6000. cDNA libraries for TCRalpha and TCRbeta were prepared by 5'RACE using constant-segment primers, with sample barcodes and unique molecular identifiers added. RNA was extracted from every sample with Trizol reagent. Libraries were amplified in two PCR steps, with a second sample barcode and Illumina TruSeq adapters added in the second step. The libraries were sequenced on an Illumina NovaSeq using 2 x 150 bp paired-end reads. The study's own analysis went as follows. The reads were demultiplexed and collapsed into UMI-guided consensus sequences using migec v1.2.7. Using mixcr v2.1.11, UMI consensuses were aligned to TRA and TRB V and J templates and then assembled into clonotypes. A clonotype was counted as expanded or contracted only when both edgeR and NoisET called the clonotype significant, with the noise models trained on biological replicates. For edgeR calls, the thresholds were a false discovery rate-adjusted p below 0.01 and a log2 fold-change of 1. As an exploratory analysis of dynamics, PCA with hierarchical clustering was applied to max-normalized trajectories of the 1000 most abundant clonotypes. The CD4 or CD8 phenotype of responding clones was assigned using the separately sequenced CD4+ and CD8+ repertoires. Clones were called with MiXCR by TCRdb after fastp trimmed the public reads at Q25, and only in-frame beta chains were retained. Each entry is one CDR3 protein sequence, shown with its most common DNA and genes. The V and J calls were not made by the authors but by TCRdb's processing. In this sample the table shows some 300,000 distinct CDR3 sequences, roughly 19% of which occur a single time. The ten largest clones add up to around a fifth of the sample.

The source is a man aged 18-30 years who had mild COVID-19 (a few samples of this study predate the infection). The sample titles of this study are shuffled in the database, so cell type and time point are left out; the donor was told from shared clones. Sequences were obtained from PBMCs or a T cell subset sorted from them (not recorded which). The rearrangement combines TRBV4-2 with TRBJ1-3; 5 matching bases give a weak D call of TRBD1. The CDR3 amino acid sequence is: CASSQVSAGSSGNTIYF. The DNA sequence is given as TGTGCCAGCAGCCAAGTTTCTGCAGGGAGCTCTGGAAACACCATATATTTT.